This is a list of T cell receptor beta chains from one sample in a study of T cell responses to AZD1222 COVID-19 vaccine. Libraries were prepared by immunoSEQ multiplex PCR; TCRdb keeps only in-frame clonotypes and omits some of them. Here the sample spans 99,000 or so clones, around 76% being singletons. The sequenced sample was peripheral blood, obtained on day 0 of AZD1222 vaccination. The source of these receptors is an adult in good health. Each CDR3 is given with its conserved first and last residue. A D gene is named only where the DNA matches it firmly. The size of a clone is reported for some rows only, either as once, few or many, or as a class for expanded clones.

V gene	clone size	D gene	J gene	CDR3 DNA	CDR3 protein
TRBV6-2/TRBV6-3	.	TRBD1	TRBJ1-2	TGTGCCAGCAGTTTGCTCGGGACAGGGTTCAGTGGCTACACCTTC	CASSLLGTGFSGYTF
TRBV23-1	.	.	TRBJ1-5	TGCGCCAGCAGTCGTTCAGGGACCTCGGATAGCAATCAGCCCCAGCATTTT	CASSRSGTSDSNQPQHF
TRBV9	few	.	TRBJ1-1	TGTGCCAGCAGCGTAGACCCCGGCAGGGAAAACACTGAAGCTTTCTTT	CASSVDPGRENTEAFF
TRBV5-1	.	TRBD2	TRBJ2-5	TGCGCCAGCAGCCCTGGCGTGTCTAGCGGGGGGGCCTTCGCTGTTGAGACCCAGTACTTC	CASSPGVSSGGAFAVETQYF
TRBV20-1	few	.	TRBJ2-1	TGCAGTGCTAGTCGAGGTTCTAGCTACAATGAGCAGTTCTTC	CSASRGSSYNEQFF
TRBV19	.	.	TRBJ2-2	TGTGCCAGTACCAGGGGGGGACTGAACACCGGGGAGCTGTTTTTT	CASTRGGLNTGELFF
TRBV7-2	.	.	TRBJ2-7	TGTGCCAGCAGCTTAGGGACCGGGGGAACCTACGAGCAGTACTTC	CASSLGTGGTYEQYF
TRBV7-2	.	TRBD1	TRBJ2-7	TGTGCCAGCAGCTTAGCGAAGGGACAGGGTTACGAGCAGTACTTC	CASSLAKGQGYEQYF
TRBV6-2/TRBV6-3	.	TRBD2	TRBJ2-1	TGTGCCAGCAGTTACTCTCCGCCGACTAGCGGGATATACAATGAGCAGTTCTTC	CASSYSPPTSGIYNEQFF
TRBV19	.	.	TRBJ1-6	TGTGCCACCCAGTTGGGATATAATTCACCCCTCCACTTT	CATQLGYNSPLHF
TRBV12-3/TRBV12-4	.	.	TRBJ2-7	TGTGCCAGCAGTTTATTACAAACCTACGAGCAGTACTTC	CASSLLQTYEQYF
TRBV7-3	.	.	TRBJ2-5	TGTGCCAGCAGTATTACCGGGGCACAAGAGACCCAGTACTTC	CASSITGAQETQYF
TRBV5-4	.	TRBD2	TRBJ2-7	TGTGCCAGCAGCTTCGGGGGAGGGACTTCTTCCTACGAGCAGTACTTC	CASSFGGGTSSYEQYF
TRBV11-2	.	TRBD1	TRBJ1-4	TGTGCCAGCAGCAGTGGGACAGGGGCTGAAAAACTGTTTTTT	CASSSGTGAEKLFF
TRBV7-9	.	.	TRBJ2-1	TGTGCCTCGCTCCGAACAAGGGGAGTCTACAATGAGCAGTTCTTC	CASLRTRGVYNEQFF
TRBV7-9	.	.	TRBJ2-3	TGTGCCAGCACCTCAAAGGGGGGCAACACAGATACGCAGTATTTT	CASTSKGGNTDTQYF
TRBV20-1	few	TRBD2	TRBJ2-7	TGCAGTGCTAGTCTGGGACTAGCAACCTACGAGCAGTACTTC	CSASLGLATYEQYF
TRBV9	.	TRBD1	TRBJ2-7	TGTGCCAGCAGCCCTGATCGGACAGGGGGCAGCGAGCAGTACTTC	CASSPDRTGGSEQYF
TRBV6-5	once	.	TRBJ1-5	TGTGCCAGCACTGGGGGGATAGGCGGCCCCGCTAGCCAATTT	CASTGGIGGPASQF
TRBV27	.	TRBD1	TRBJ1-2	TGTGCCAGCAGTTCCTCGACAGGGGGCTATGGCTACACCTTC	CASSSSTGGYGYTF
TRBV7-9	.	.	TRBJ1-2	TGTGCCAGCAGCTTATCAGGGGTCTCCTACGGCTACACCTTC	CASSLSGVSYGYTF
TRBV11-2	few	.	TRBJ2-2	TGTGCCAGCAGTTCTAATGCGGGGTTCGTCGGGGAGCTGTTTTTT	CASSSNAGFVGELFF
TRBV15	.	TRBD2	TRBJ2-1	TGTGCCACCAGCAGCGGACGGCCGGGGGGGAGGTGGGAGCAGTTCTTC	CATSSGRPGGRWEQFF
TRBV4-3	few	TRBD2	TRBJ2-7	TGCGCCAGCAGCCAAGGGTATAGCGGGGGCCGTCTCTACGAGCAGTACTTC	CASSQGYSGGRLYEQYF
TRBV5-6	.	.	TRBJ1-1	TGTGCCAGCAGCTCCCTCGATGTGAACACTGAAGCTTTCTTT	CASSSLDVNTEAFF
TRBV18	.	.	TRBJ1-1	TGTGCCAGCTCACCCCCTCTAGGGAACACTGAAGCTTTCTTT	CASSPPLGNTEAFF
TRBV3-1/TRBV3-2	.	TRBD2	TRBJ2-1	TGTGCCAGCAGCCACCGTCTTGGCCGTAGCGGGGGGAATGAGCAGTTCTTC	CASSHRLGRSGGNEQFF
TRBV7-2	.	.	TRBJ1-5	TGTGCCAGCAGCTATCGGGGGGGCCCATATAGCAATCAGCCCCAGCATTTT	CASSYRGGPYSNQPQHF
TRBV7-2	.	TRBD2	TRBJ2-7	TGTGCCAGCAGCTCTAGCGGGGGGCCCTACGAGCAGTACTTC	CASSSSGGPYEQYF
TRBV27	.	.	TRBJ2-5	TGTGCCAGCAGTTTGCGACGTTCAGAGACCCAGTACTTC	CASSLRRSETQYF
TRBV7-3	.	.	TRBJ1-4	TGTGCCAGCAGCGGAGGACCGCAACCCCCAGAAAAACTGTTTTTT	CASSGGPQPPEKLFF
TRBV5-5	.	.	TRBJ1-2	TGTGCCAGCAGCTGGGGGCAGGGTGGAGGCTACACCTTC	CASSWGQGGGYTF
TRBV6-5	.	.	TRBJ1-5	TGTGCCACGATCGGGCCGTTCGTGAGCAATCAGCCCCAGCATTTT	CATIGPFVSNQPQHF
TRBV18	.	.	TRBJ2-1	TGTGCCAGCTCAGCAGACAGGCCGCAGTTCTTC	CASSADRPQFF
TRBV7-9	.	.	TRBJ1-2	TGTGCCAGCAGCTTCGATGGCTACACCTTC	CASSFDGYTF
TRBV3-1/TRBV3-2	once	TRBD1	TRBJ2-4	TGTGCCAGCAGCCAAGAGACAGGGATTCAGGACAAAAACATTCAGTACTTC	CASSQETGIQDKNIQYF
TRBV24-1	.	.	TRBJ2-7	TGTGCCACCAGTGGGTCGTCCGGCTCCTACGAGCAGTACTTC	CATSGSSGSYEQYF